Listed here is a single T cell receptor beta chain. The antigen remains unidentified. Germline V gene lookup returns CDR1 SGHRS and CDR2 YFSETQ. This CDR3 spans 14 amino acids. Trimming shortened V by 4 bases and J by 5 bases, and 15 bases separated the two germline ends. These data are taken from a study of OX40 agonist ivuxolimab in advanced cancers. Study-level information: Patients were infused with ivuxolimab every 2 weeks at 0.01 to 10 mg/kg. Partial responses occurred in three patients (one hepatocellular carcinoma, two cutaneous melanoma).

TCRdb keeps only in-frame clones here, not all; method: immunoSEQ multiplex PCR. The data hold 40,000 to 45,000 clones, with about 81% observed a single time. Whole-study results and caveats: The CD4+ and CD8+ T cells in the blood had expanded clonally by week 6 at 0.1 to 3.0 mg/kg. On average, CD8+ T cells had more expanded clones than CD4+.

The chain uses TRBV5-1 and TRBJ1-1; D remains unclear. Material: CD4+ or CD8+ T cells sorted from blood, obtained in a trial of the OX40 agonist ivuxolimab. The sequence was obtained from an adult with an advanced solid tumor such as melanoma, head and neck, liver or kidney cancer. CDR3 sequence: CASSLMGGLTEAFF. In DNA, the CDR3 is TGCGCCAGCAGCCTAATGGGAGGACTTACTGAAGCTTTCTTT.